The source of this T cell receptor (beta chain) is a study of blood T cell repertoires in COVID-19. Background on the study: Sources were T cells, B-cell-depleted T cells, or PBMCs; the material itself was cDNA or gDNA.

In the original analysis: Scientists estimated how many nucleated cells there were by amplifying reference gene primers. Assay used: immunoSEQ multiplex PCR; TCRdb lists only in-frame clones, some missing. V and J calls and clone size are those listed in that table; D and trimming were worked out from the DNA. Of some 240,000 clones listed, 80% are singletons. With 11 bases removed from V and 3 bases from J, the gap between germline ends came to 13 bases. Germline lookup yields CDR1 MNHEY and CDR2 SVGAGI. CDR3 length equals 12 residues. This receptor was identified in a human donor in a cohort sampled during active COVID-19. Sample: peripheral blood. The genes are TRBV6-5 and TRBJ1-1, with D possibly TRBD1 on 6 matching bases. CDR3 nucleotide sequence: TGTGCCGTCAGAGGGGGTCACACTGAAGCTTTCTTT. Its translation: CAVRGGHTEAFF.